The clone carrying this TCR beta chain was picked up many times. The antigen is undetermined. The data were obtained in a study of T cells in Graves' hyperthyroidism and ophthalmopathy. TCR beta CDR3 regions were amplified from RNA. First-round RT-PCR targeting the TCR CDR3 was performed with the HTBI primer set. From the multiplex PCR reads, TCRdb called clonotypes with MiXCR, one entry per CDR3 protein. The repertoire holds 250,000 or so distinct CDR3 sequences, with 13% to 15% as singletons. Looked up from germline, CDR1 is SGHTA and CDR2 is FQGTGA. V gave up 6 bases and J gave up 4 bases, with 15 bases separating them. This CDR3 spans 14 amino acids. Notes on the study in general: Before onset, by a median of 6.5 months, the model predicted ophthalmopathy.

This TCR came from a woman aged 50 to 65 with Graves' hyperthyroidism that later progressed to Graves' ophthalmopathy. The gene calls are TRBV7-3 and TRBJ2-5, with D perhaps TRBD1 (6 bases). The specimen sequenced was blood. The CDR3 nucleotides are TGTGCCAGCAGTCCTACAGGGTCTCGAGAGACCCAGTACTTC. This encodes CASSPTGSRETQYF.